The entry below gives a single T cell receptor (beta chain) sequence along with its context. The antigen remains undetermined. Germline V gene sequence: CDR1 SGHVS, CDR2 FQNEAQ. The V and J ends lost 5 bases and 0 bases respectively, with 11 bases between them. The CDR3 sequence is 15 residues long. The data are from a study of T cell repertoires in cytomegalovirus infection. TCRdb re-called the reads through MiXCR, storing one row per CDR3 protein. The sample lists about 150,000 distinct CDR3 sequences, more than 30% occurring once. Sequencing was performed on CD8+ T cells from cultured PBMCs, taken from culture after CMV antigen stimulation. This receptor was obtained from a human donor in good health (CMV status not recorded). Some clones in this sample may be carry-over from other donors' samples. The V call is TRBV7-8, the J call TRBJ2-1; unclear D gene. The CDR3 bases are TGTGCCAGCAGCCCAGGACGGAGCTCCTACAATGAGCAGTTCTTC. This sequence encodes CASSPGRSSYNEQFF.